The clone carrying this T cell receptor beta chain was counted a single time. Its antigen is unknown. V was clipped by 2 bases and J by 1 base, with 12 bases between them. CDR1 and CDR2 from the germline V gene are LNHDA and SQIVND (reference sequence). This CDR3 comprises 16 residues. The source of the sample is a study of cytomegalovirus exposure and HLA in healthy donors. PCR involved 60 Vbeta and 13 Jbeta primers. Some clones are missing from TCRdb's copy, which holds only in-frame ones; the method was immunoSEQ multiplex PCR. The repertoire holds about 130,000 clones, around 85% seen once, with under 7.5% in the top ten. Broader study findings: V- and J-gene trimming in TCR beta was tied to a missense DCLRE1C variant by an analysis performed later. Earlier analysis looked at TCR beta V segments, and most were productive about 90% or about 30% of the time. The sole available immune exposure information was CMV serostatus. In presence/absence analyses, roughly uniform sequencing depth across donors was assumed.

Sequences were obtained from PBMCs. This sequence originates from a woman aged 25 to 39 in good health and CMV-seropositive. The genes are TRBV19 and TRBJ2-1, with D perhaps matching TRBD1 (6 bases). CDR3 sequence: CASSIQPQGSYNEQFF. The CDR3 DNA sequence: TGTGCCAGTAGTATACAGCCTCAGGGGTCCTACAATGAGCAGTTCTTC.